The 5 T cell receptor beta chains listed next were all sequenced from one sample in a study of identical twins. One entry per CDR3 protein, called by TCRdb with MiXCR from the 5' RACE reads. Of about 450,000 distinct CDR3 sequences listed, around 20% were seen once; the top ten hold approximately 12%. The sequenced sample consisted of naive T cells sorted from blood. These receptors were collected from a man aged 45 to 65 in good health.

Comments on this clonotype: A much larger clone lies a single base off, so this may be a read error. The V call is TRBV7-2, the J call TRBJ2-7, with D hard to call. The CDR3 sequence is 15 residues long. Germline CDR1 reads SGHTA; CDR2 reads FQGNSA. Written as DNA, the CDR3 is TGTGCCAGCAGCTTATCCCTTAGACGCTCCTACGAGCAGTGCTTC. It translates to CASSLSLRRSYEQCF.

This clonotype showed up many times. The rearrangement links TRBV5-1 to TRBJ2-3; D uncertain. This CDR3 has 14 amino acids. Trimming removed 4 bases at V and 2 bases at J, with 11 bases between. Germline V gene data show CDR1 as SGHRS and CDR2 as YFSETQ. CDR3 sequence reads: CASSPTGDTDTQYF. As DNA, the CDR3 is TGCGCCAGCAGCCCAACGGGTGACACAGATACGCAGTATTTT.

This clonotype was counted a few times. The chain couples TRBV7-8 to TRBJ2-3; 10 bases are a match to TRBD2. Germline V gene data show CDR1 as SGHVS and CDR2 as FQNEAQ. Trimming took 5 bases from V and 2 from J; bases not matched to a gene: 7. The CDR3 consists of 16 residues. CDR3 DNA sequence: TGTGCCAGCAGCCCCAATAGCGGGGGGCTCACAGATACGCAGTATTTT. Protein product: CASSPNSGGLTDTQYF. The variable domain in full, with the rest retrieved from reference TRBV7-8 and TRBJ2-3, is GAGVSQSPRYKVAKRGQDVALRCDPISGHVSLFWYQQALGQGPEFLTYFQNEAQLDKSGLPSDRFFAERPEGSVSTLKIQRTQQEDSAVYLCASSPNSGGLTDTQYFGPGTRLTVL.

This clonotype was seen more than once but under ten times. The chain combines TRBV20-1 with TRBJ1-6; weak D call: TRBD1 (6 bases). The germline CDR1 and CDR2 sequences are DFQATT and SNEGSKA (reference sequence). V was cut by 0 bases and J by 10 bases, with 16 bases left in between. CDR3 length equals 15 residues. In DNA form, the CDR3 reads TGCAGTGCTAGAGATACAGGGCTGGGGGGCTCACCCCTCCACTTT. Translating gives CSARDTGLGGSPLHF.

This clonotype was seen only a few times. This chain connects TRBV15 to TRBJ2-1; D gene ambiguous. This CDR3 has 11 amino acids. Germline V gene sequence: CDR1 LNHNV, CDR2 YYDKDF (reference sequence). Trimming removed 11 bases from V and 5 bases from J, with 10 bases in between. The CDR3 DNA reads as TGTGCCGCGACTCCCCACAATGAGCAGTTCTTC. Encoded protein: CAATPHNEQFF.